Listed below are T cell receptor beta chains from one sample, sequenced in a study of shared T cell receptors in the human thymus. The data were produced by immunoSEQ multiplex PCR, yet TCRdb's version contains in-frame clones alone and is incomplete. The repertoire holds about 660,000 clones, with over 75% as singletons. This same sample was also part of a study on human thymus T cells.

What was sequenced was thymocytes. All receptors derive from a boy younger than two with a congenital heart defect. CDR3s include the opening cysteine and the closing phenylalanine or tryptophan. A D gene is named only where the DNA matches it firmly. The size of a clone is reported for some rows only, either as once, few or many, or as a class for expanded clones.

d_call: TRBD2; clone_size: NA; j_call: TRBJ2-3; v_call: TRBV4-3; cdr3_nt: TGCGCCAGCAGCCAAGAAGTGACTAGCGGTAGCACAGATACGCAGTATTTT; cdr3_aa: CASSQEVTSGSTDTQYF
d_call: TRBD2; clone_size: NA; j_call: TRBJ2-1; v_call: TRBV5-1; cdr3_nt: TGCGCCAGCAGCTGGACTAGCGGGAGGGGGTCCTACAATGAGCAGTTCTTC; cdr3_aa: CASSWTSGRGSYNEQFF
d_call: TRBD2; clone_size: NA; j_call: TRBJ2-4; v_call: TRBV4-2; cdr3_nt: TGTGCCAGCAGCCAAGACTATGTTACGGGAGGGTCGAAAAACATTCAGTACTTC; cdr3_aa: CASSQDYVTGGSKNIQYF
d_call: TRBD2; clone_size: NA; j_call: TRBJ2-1; v_call: TRBV5-4; cdr3_nt: TGTGCCAGCAGTTATAGACTAGCGGGATCTCAATTGGGCAATGAGCAGTTCTTC; cdr3_aa: CASSYRLAGSQLGNEQFF
d_call: NA; clone_size: few; j_call: TRBJ2-1; v_call: TRBV19; cdr3_nt: TGTGCCAGTAGTATAGGAGGCAGCACCGAGCAGTTCTTC; cdr3_aa: CASSIGGSTEQFF
d_call: NA; clone_size: once; j_call: TRBJ1-2; v_call: TRBV29-1; cdr3_nt: TGCAGCGTTGAAGTGGGTCGCCGACTCTCAATTAACTATGGCTACACCTTC; cdr3_aa: CSVEVGRRLSINYGYTF
d_call: TRBD1; clone_size: once; j_call: TRBJ2-1; v_call: TRBV14; cdr3_nt: TGTGCCAGCAGCCAAGGTTGGGCAGGGGGCTACGAGCAGTTCTTC; cdr3_aa: CASSQGWAGGYEQFF
d_call: TRBD1; clone_size: NA; j_call: TRBJ2-7; v_call: TRBV4-1; cdr3_nt: TGCGCCAGCAGCCAAGACCGGGACAGGGACTACGAGCAGTACTTC; cdr3_aa: CASSQDRDRDYEQYF
d_call: NA; clone_size: NA; j_call: TRBJ1-3; v_call: TRBV6-4; cdr3_nt: TGTGCCAGCAGTGGCCGGCTACAGATCGCCGGAAACACCATATATTTT; cdr3_aa: CASSGRLQIAGNTIYF
d_call: NA; clone_size: NA; j_call: TRBJ2-3; v_call: TRBV29-1; cdr3_nt: TGCAGCGTTGAAGATCGCAGATGGGAGGTGAGCACAGATACGCAGTATTTT; cdr3_aa: CSVEDRRWEVSTDTQYF
d_call: TRBD1; clone_size: NA; j_call: TRBJ1-2; v_call: TRBV11-3; cdr3_nt: TGTGCCAGCAGCTACGACCCCGGGACAGGGATCTATGGCTACACCTTC; cdr3_aa: CASSYDPGTGIYGYTF
d_call: TRBD1; clone_size: NA; j_call: TRBJ1-4; v_call: TRBV14; cdr3_nt: TGTGCCAGCAGCCAAGATGATGGGAATGACAGGGTAGGCGAAAAACTGTTTTTT; cdr3_aa: CASSQDDGNDRVGEKLFF
d_call: NA; clone_size: NA; j_call: TRBJ2-3; v_call: TRBV30; cdr3_nt: TGTGCCTGGTGCTCAAGGGACTCCTCCCCAGATACGCAGTATTTT; cdr3_aa: CAWCSRDSSPDTQYF
d_call: TRBD2; clone_size: NA; j_call: TRBJ2-2; v_call: TRBV18; cdr3_nt: TGTGCCAGCTCACCCCGGACTAGCGCCGGGGAGCTGTTTTTT; cdr3_aa: CASSPRTSAGELFF
d_call: NA; clone_size: NA; j_call: TRBJ2-3; v_call: TRBV29-1; cdr3_nt: TGCAGCGTTGTGAAGGGGGTGGGCACAGATACGCAGTATTTT; cdr3_aa: CSVVKGVGTDTQYF
d_call: NA; clone_size: few; j_call: TRBJ1-4; v_call: TRBV4-3; cdr3_nt: TGCGCCAGCAGCCAAGCCCCCGGAGGGAATGAAAAACTGTTTTTT; cdr3_aa: CASSQAPGGNEKLFF
d_call: NA; clone_size: NA; j_call: TRBJ2-7; v_call: TRBV5-6; cdr3_nt: TGTGCCAGCAGCTTGGGGAGAGACTACGAGCAGTACTTC; cdr3_aa: CASSLGRDYEQYF
d_call: TRBD1; clone_size: NA; j_call: TRBJ2-7; v_call: TRBV6-1; cdr3_nt: TGTGCCAGCAGCAAAGGGGACAGAACCCTCTACGAGCAGTACTTC; cdr3_aa: CASSKGDRTLYEQYF
d_call: NA; clone_size: NA; j_call: TRBJ2-1; v_call: TRBV6-1; cdr3_nt: TGTGCCAGCAGTGTCCGACAGGAGCAGTTCTTC; cdr3_aa: CASSVRQEQFF
d_call: NA; clone_size: NA; j_call: TRBJ2-3; v_call: TRBV4-3; cdr3_nt: TGCGCCAGCAGCCAAGGACTCGGAGCTGATACGCAGTATTTT; cdr3_aa: CASSQGLGADTQYF
d_call: NA; clone_size: NA; j_call: TRBJ1-1; v_call: TRBV6-5; cdr3_nt: TGTGCCAGCAGTTACCTAGCCCCGGACAGTAACACTGAAGCTTTCTTT; cdr3_aa: CASSYLAPDSNTEAFF
d_call: TRBD2; clone_size: once; j_call: TRBJ2-7; v_call: TRBV28; cdr3_nt: TGTGCCAGCAGTCCCCGATTGGCTAGCGGGAGGGTCTCCGTCTACGAGCAGTACTTC; cdr3_aa: CASSPRLASGRVSVYEQYF
d_call: NA; clone_size: NA; j_call: TRBJ2-1; v_call: TRBV10-1; cdr3_nt: TGCGCCAGCAGGTCTAGCTTCTACAATGAGCAGTTCTTC; cdr3_aa: CASRSSFYNEQFF
d_call: TRBD2; clone_size: NA; j_call: TRBJ2-5; v_call: TRBV10-3; cdr3_nt: TGTGCCATCAGTGAGTCGGGCCGGGGGCGCTGGACTAGCGGCCAAGAGACCCAGTACTTC; cdr3_aa: CAISESGRGRWTSGQETQYF
d_call: TRBD2; clone_size: NA; j_call: TRBJ2-4; v_call: TRBV5-1; cdr3_nt: TGCGCCAGCACCTCAGGTGGCGGGAGGGCCGAAGGCAAAAACATTCAGTACTTC; cdr3_aa: CASTSGGGRAEGKNIQYF
d_call: NA; clone_size: NA; j_call: TRBJ1-3; v_call: TRBV19; cdr3_nt: TGTGCCAGTAGTATCCCCGGGGTCGGAAACACCATATATTTT; cdr3_aa: CASSIPGVGNTIYF
d_call: NA; clone_size: NA; j_call: TRBJ2-2; v_call: TRBV10-2; cdr3_nt: TGCGCCAGCAGGGAGGCATGGCTTCAGAACACCGGGGAGCTGTTTTTT; cdr3_aa: CASREAWLQNTGELFF
d_call: NA; clone_size: NA; j_call: TRBJ1-2; v_call: TRBV19; cdr3_nt: TGTGCCAGTAGTATAACCCCCCCCGGTGATGGCTACACCTTC; cdr3_aa: CASSITPPGDGYTF
d_call: NA; clone_size: NA; j_call: TRBJ2-1; v_call: TRBV27; cdr3_nt: TGTGCCAGCGGATTACCCGCGCGGGGACCCCCCTACAATGAGCAGTTCTTC; cdr3_aa: CASGLPARGPPYNEQFF
d_call: NA; clone_size: NA; j_call: TRBJ2-7; v_call: TRBV4-3; cdr3_nt: TGCGCCAGCAGCCCCGGGGTGGGAGCAAATTCCTACGAGCAGTACTTC; cdr3_aa: CASSPGVGANSYEQYF
d_call: TRBD1; clone_size: NA; j_call: TRBJ1-5; v_call: TRBV15; cdr3_nt: TGTGCCACCAGCAGAGGCAAGGACAGGGTCAATCAGCCCCAGCATTTT; cdr3_aa: CATSRGKDRVNQPQHF
d_call: TRBD1; clone_size: NA; j_call: TRBJ2-2; v_call: TRBV19; cdr3_nt: TGTGCCAGTAGTACCAGGGGGCCCTTGAACACCGGGGAGCTGTTTTTT; cdr3_aa: CASSTRGPLNTGELFF
d_call: TRBD2; clone_size: NA; j_call: TRBJ2-5; v_call: TRBV2; cdr3_nt: TGTGCCAGCAGTGAAGCCGGAGAGCGGGAGGTGGTAGGAGAGACCCAGTACTTC; cdr3_aa: CASSEAGEREVVGETQYF
d_call: NA; clone_size: NA; j_call: TRBJ2-3; v_call: TRBV5-6; cdr3_nt: TGTGCCAGCAGCTTGACTAGCCCGTCGACAGATACGCAGTATTTT; cdr3_aa: CASSLTSPSTDTQYF
d_call: NA; clone_size: NA; j_call: TRBJ1-2; v_call: TRBV27; cdr3_nt: TGTGCCAGCAGTTTCGACAGGTTGGAGTCTAACTATGGCTACACCTTC; cdr3_aa: CASSFDRLESNYGYTF
d_call: TRBD2; clone_size: NA; j_call: TRBJ2-3; v_call: TRBV4-1; cdr3_nt: TGCGCCAGCAGCCAACACGGTTCGTCACTAGCGGGAGGGCCCTGCATGGATACGCAGTATTTT; cdr3_aa: CASSQHGSSLAGGPCMDTQYF
d_call: TRBD1; clone_size: NA; j_call: TRBJ2-3; v_call: TRBV28; cdr3_nt: TGTGCCAGCAGTTTATGCGGCAGGGGGCCAAGCACAGATACGCAGTATTTT; cdr3_aa: CASSLCGRGPSTDTQYF
d_call: TRBD2; clone_size: NA; j_call: TRBJ2-7; v_call: TRBV18; cdr3_nt: TGTGCCAGCTCACCAGGACTAGCGGGAGAAAAGCGTGGCTACGAGCAGTACTTC; cdr3_aa: CASSPGLAGEKRGYEQYF
d_call: TRBD2; clone_size: NA; j_call: TRBJ2-3; v_call: TRBV5-4; cdr3_nt: TGTGCCAGCAGCTTGGGCGCCGCGGGAGGGCGAGAAGATACGCAGTATTTT; cdr3_aa: CASSLGAAGGREDTQYF
d_call: TRBD2; clone_size: NA; j_call: TRBJ2-7; v_call: TRBV13; cdr3_nt: TGTGCCAGCAGCTTACGTGCGGGAGCCCCCGACCCCTTCTACGAGCAGTACTTC; cdr3_aa: CASSLRAGAPDPFYEQYF
d_call: NA; clone_size: NA; j_call: TRBJ2-1; v_call: TRBV5-1; cdr3_nt: TGCGCCAGCACAGGACTACCGAGCTACAATGAGCAGTTCTTC; cdr3_aa: CASTGLPSYNEQFF
d_call: TRBD2; clone_size: NA; j_call: TRBJ2-7; v_call: TRBV28; cdr3_nt: TGTGCCAGCAGGGAGGTTCTAGCGGGAGGGAGGGGGGAGCAGTACTTC; cdr3_aa: CASREVLAGGRGEQYF
d_call: NA; clone_size: NA; j_call: TRBJ2-5; v_call: TRBV7-6; cdr3_nt: TGTGCCAGCACCGATGGGGGCTTTCAAGAGACCCAGTACTTC; cdr3_aa: CASTDGGFQETQYF
d_call: TRBD2; clone_size: NA; j_call: TRBJ2-1; v_call: TRBV5-5; cdr3_nt: TGTGCCAGCAGCTTCTTTGGACTAGCGAGAGAGAAACAGCGATGGAATGAGCAGTTCTTC; cdr3_aa: CASSFFGLAREKQRWNEQFF
d_call: NA; clone_size: few; j_call: TRBJ2-2; v_call: TRBV6-5; cdr3_nt: TGTGCCAGCAGTCAAGCTGGTTCGGGGGAGCTGTTTTTT; cdr3_aa: CASSQAGSGELFF
d_call: TRBD2; clone_size: NA; j_call: TRBJ2-1; v_call: TRBV7-9; cdr3_nt: TGTGCCAGCAGCTCCGATAAGACTAGCGTGAATGAGCAGTTCTTC; cdr3_aa: CASSSDKTSVNEQFF
d_call: TRBD2; clone_size: NA; j_call: TRBJ2-1; v_call: TRBV7-9; cdr3_nt: TGTGCCAGCAGCTTACAAGGCGGGAGGGACAATGAGCAGTTCTTC; cdr3_aa: CASSLQGGRDNEQFF
d_call: NA; clone_size: NA; j_call: TRBJ1-1; v_call: TRBV30; cdr3_nt: TGTGCCCGGGGCGGGGAGGCGAGGACTGAAGCTTTCTTT; cdr3_aa: CARGGEARTEAFF
d_call: TRBD2; clone_size: NA; j_call: TRBJ2-7; v_call: TRBV27; cdr3_nt: TGTGCCAGCAGTCCTACCGGGACTAGCGGGTGGGACTCCTACGAGCAGTACTTC; cdr3_aa: CASSPTGTSGWDSYEQYF
d_call: TRBD2; clone_size: NA; j_call: TRBJ2-3; v_call: TRBV4-1; cdr3_nt: TGCGCCAGCAGCCAAGGAAGGGGGATTGGCCTAGCGGGAGCAGATACGCAGTATTTT; cdr3_aa: CASSQGRGIGLAGADTQYF
d_call: NA; clone_size: NA; j_call: TRBJ2-7; v_call: TRBV21-1; cdr3_nt: TGTGCCAGCAGCAAAGAAACCGGGACTAGCGGACCCGAGCAGTACTTC; cdr3_aa: CASSKETGTSGPEQYF
d_call: TRBD2; clone_size: NA; j_call: TRBJ2-1; v_call: TRBV10-3; cdr3_nt: TGTGCCATCAGTTACTCGGGAGGGCGATGCGATGAGCAGTTCTTC; cdr3_aa: CAISYSGGRCDEQFF
d_call: NA; clone_size: NA; j_call: TRBJ2-2; v_call: TRBV14; cdr3_nt: TGTGCCAGCAGCAAAAGGCTCCCTAGCCGGAGTGAGAGGCAAACCGGGGAGCTGTTTTTT; cdr3_aa: CASSKRLPSRSERQTGELFF
d_call: TRBD1; clone_size: NA; j_call: TRBJ1-5; v_call: TRBV28; cdr3_nt: TGTGCCAGCAGAGACAGGGTGGGGGCCAATCAGCCCCAGCATTTT; cdr3_aa: CASRDRVGANQPQHF